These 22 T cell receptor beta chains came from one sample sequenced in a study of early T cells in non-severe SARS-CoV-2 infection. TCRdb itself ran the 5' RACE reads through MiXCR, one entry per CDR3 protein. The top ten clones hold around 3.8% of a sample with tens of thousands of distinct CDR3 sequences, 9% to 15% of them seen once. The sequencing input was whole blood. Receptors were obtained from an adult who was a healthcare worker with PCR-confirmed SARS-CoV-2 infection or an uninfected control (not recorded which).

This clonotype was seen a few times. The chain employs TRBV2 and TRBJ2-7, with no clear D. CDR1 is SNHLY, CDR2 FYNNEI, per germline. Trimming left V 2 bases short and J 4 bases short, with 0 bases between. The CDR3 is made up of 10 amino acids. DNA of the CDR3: TGTGCCAGCAGTGAATACGAGCAGTACTTC. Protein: CASSEYEQYF.

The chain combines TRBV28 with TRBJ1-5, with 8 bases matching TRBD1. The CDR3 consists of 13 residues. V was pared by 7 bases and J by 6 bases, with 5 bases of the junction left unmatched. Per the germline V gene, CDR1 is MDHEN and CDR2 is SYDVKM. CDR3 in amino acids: CASTRQGSQPQHF. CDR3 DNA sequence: TGTGCCAGCACCAGACAGGGGAGTCAGCCCCAGCATTTT. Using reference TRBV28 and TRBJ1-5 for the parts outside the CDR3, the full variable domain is DVKVTQSSRYLVKRTGEKVFLECVQDMDHENMFWYRQDPGLGLRLIYFSYDVKMKEKGDIPEGYSVSREKKERFSLILESASTNQTSMYLCASTRQGSQPQHFGDGTRLSIL.

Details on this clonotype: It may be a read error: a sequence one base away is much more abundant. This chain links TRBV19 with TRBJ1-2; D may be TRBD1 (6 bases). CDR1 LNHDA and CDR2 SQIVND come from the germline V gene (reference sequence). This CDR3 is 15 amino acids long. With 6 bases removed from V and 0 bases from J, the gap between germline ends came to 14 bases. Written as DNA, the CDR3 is TGTGCCAGTAGGTCCGGGGGGCAAACTAACTATGGCTACACCTTC. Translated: CASRSGGQTNYGYTF. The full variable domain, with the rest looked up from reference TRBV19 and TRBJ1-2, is DGGITQSPKYLFRKEGQNVTLSCEQNLNHDAMYWYRQDPGQGLRLIYYSQIVNDFQKGDIAEGYSVSREKKESFPLTVTSAQKNPTAFYLCASRSGGQTNYGYTFGSGTRLTVV.

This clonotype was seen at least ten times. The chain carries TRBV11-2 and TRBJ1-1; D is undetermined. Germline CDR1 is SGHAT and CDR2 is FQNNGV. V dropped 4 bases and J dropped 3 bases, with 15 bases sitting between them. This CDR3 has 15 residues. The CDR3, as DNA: TGTGCCAGCAGCTCACCGCTCAGGCGCGACACTGAAGCTTTCTTT. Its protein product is CASSSPLRRDTEAFF.

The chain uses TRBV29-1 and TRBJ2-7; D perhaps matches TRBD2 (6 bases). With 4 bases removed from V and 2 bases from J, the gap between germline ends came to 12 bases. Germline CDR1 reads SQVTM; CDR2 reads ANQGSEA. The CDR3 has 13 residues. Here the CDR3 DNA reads TGCAGCGTTGTAGGGCGGGATGCCTACGAGCAGTACTTC. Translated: CSVVGRDAYEQYF.

CDR3 loop: CASSYSAGPQETQYF. In DNA, the CDR3 is TGTGCCAGCAGTTACTCGGCAGGCCCCCAAGAGACCCAGTACTTC. The rearrangement joins TRBV6-5 to TRBJ2-5; D gene ambiguous. V was trimmed by 0 bases and J by 1 base, leaving 9 bases between them. This CDR3 is built from 15 residues. The germline CDR1 and CDR2 sequences are MNHEY and SVGAGI.

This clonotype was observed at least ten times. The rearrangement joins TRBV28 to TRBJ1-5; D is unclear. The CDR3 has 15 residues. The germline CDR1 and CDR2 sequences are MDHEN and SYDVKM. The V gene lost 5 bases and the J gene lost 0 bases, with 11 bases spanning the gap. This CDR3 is CASSPPGSSNQPQHF. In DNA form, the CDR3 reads TGTGCCAGCAGTCCCCCCGGCAGTAGCAATCAGCCCCAGCATTTT.

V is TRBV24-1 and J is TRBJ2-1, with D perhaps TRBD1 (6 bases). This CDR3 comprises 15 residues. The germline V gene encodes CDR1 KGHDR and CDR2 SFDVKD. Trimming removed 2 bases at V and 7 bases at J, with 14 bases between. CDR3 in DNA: TGTGCCACCAGTGATTGGGACACCCGAGGGAATGAGCAGTTCTTC. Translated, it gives CATSDWDTRGNEQFF.

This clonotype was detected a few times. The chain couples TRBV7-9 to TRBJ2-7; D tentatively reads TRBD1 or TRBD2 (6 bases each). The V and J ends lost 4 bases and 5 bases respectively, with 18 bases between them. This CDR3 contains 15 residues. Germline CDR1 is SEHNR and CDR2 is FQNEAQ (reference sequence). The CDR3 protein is CASSSRDTSPDEQYF. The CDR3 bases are TGTGCCAGCAGCTCGCGGGACACAAGTCCGGACGAGCAGTACTTC.

Here the CDR3 reads CASSARRGESNSPLHF. In DNA, the CDR3 is TGTGCCAGCAGCGCCCGCCGGGGGGAGAGTAATTCACCCCTCCACTTT. The gene calls are TRBV9 and TRBJ1-6; possibly TRBD1 for D (5 bases). Germline assignment: CDR1 SGDLS and CDR2 YYNGEE. The CDR3 has 16 amino acids. Deletions cut 3 bases from V and 6 bases from J, with 16 bases between.

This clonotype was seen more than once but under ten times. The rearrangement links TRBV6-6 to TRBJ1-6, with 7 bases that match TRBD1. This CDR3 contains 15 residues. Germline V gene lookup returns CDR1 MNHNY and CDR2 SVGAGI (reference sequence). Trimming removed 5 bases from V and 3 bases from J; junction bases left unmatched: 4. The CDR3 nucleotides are TGTGCCAGCAGTGTGGGACAGTTCTATAATTCACCCCTCCACTTT. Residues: CASSVGQFYNSPLHF.

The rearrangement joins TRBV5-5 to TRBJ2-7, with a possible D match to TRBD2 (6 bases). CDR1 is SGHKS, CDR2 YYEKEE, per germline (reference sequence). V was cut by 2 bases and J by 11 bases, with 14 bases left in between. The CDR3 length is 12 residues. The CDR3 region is CASSFGGKLEYF. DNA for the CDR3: TGTGCCAGCAGCTTCGGGGGAAAATTGGAGTACTTC.

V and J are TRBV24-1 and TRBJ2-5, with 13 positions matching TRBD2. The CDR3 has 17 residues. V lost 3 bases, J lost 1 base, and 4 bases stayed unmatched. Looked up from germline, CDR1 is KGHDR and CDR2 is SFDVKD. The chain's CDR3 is CATSDPGTSGIQETQYF. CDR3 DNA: TGTGCCACCAGTGATCCAGGGACTAGCGGGATCCAAGAGACCCAGTACTTC.

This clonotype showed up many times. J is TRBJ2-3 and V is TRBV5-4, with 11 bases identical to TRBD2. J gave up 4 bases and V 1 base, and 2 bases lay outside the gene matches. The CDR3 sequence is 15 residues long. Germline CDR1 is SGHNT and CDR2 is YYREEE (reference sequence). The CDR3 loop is CASSLKLAGADTQYF. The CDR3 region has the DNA TGTGCCAGCAGCTTGAAACTAGCGGGAGCAGATACGCAGTATTTT.

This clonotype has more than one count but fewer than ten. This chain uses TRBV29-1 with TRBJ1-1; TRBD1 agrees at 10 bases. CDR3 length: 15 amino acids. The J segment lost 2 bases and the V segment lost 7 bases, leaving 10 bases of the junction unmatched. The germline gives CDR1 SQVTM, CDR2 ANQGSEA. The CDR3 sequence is CSALGDRGHNTEAFF. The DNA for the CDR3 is TGCAGCGCTCTAGGGGACAGGGGCCATAACACTGAAGCTTTCTTT.

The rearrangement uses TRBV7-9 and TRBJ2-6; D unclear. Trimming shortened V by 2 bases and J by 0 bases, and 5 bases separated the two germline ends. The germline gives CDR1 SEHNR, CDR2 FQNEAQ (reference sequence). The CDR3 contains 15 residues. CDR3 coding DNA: TGTGCCAGCAGCTTAAAGGCCTCTGGGGCCAACGTCCTGACTTTC. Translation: CASSLKASGANVLTF.

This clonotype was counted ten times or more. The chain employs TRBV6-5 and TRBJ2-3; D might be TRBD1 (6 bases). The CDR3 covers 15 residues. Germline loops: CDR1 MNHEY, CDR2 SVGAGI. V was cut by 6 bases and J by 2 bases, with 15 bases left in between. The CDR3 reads CASRDRTASTDTQYF. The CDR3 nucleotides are TGTGCCAGCAGAGATCGGACAGCTTCCACAGATACGCAGTATTTT.

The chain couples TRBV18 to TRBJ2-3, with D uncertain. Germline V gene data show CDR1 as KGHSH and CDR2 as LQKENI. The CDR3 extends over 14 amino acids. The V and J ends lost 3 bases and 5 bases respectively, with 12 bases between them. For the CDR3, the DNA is TGTGCCAGCTCACCCTTAGGGCTACAAGATACGCAGTATTTT. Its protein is CASSPLGLQDTQYF.

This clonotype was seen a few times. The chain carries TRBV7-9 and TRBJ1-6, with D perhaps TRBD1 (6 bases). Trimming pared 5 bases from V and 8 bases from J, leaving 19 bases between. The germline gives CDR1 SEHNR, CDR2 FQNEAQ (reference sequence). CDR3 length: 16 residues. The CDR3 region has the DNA TGTGCCAGCAGCCCTAGGGGTGTCGGGGGCCATTCACCCCTCCACTTT. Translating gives CASSPRGVGGHSPLHF.

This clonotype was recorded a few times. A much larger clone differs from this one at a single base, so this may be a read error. The CDR3 DNA reads TGTGCCAGCAGCCGGAGGGATTCACCCCTCCACTTT. Translation gives CASSRRDSPLHF. The chain couples TRBV3-1 to TRBJ1-6; D not certain. Per the germline V gene, CDR1 is LGHDT and CDR2 is YNNKEL (reference sequence). V was pared by 4 bases and J by 8 bases, with 6 bases between. The CDR3 consists of 12 residues. Filled out from reference TRBV3-1 and TRBJ1-6, the complete variable domain reads DTAVSQTPKYLVTQMGNDKSIKCEQNLGHDTMYWYKQDSKKFLKIMFSYNNKELIINETVPNRFSPKSPDKAHLNLHINSLELGDSAVYFCASSRRDSPLHFGNGTRLTVT.

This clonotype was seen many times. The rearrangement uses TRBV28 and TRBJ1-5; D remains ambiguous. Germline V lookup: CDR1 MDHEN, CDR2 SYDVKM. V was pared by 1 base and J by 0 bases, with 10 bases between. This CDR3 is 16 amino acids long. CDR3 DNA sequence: TGTGCCAGCAGTTTATACCAGTTCTATAGCAATCAGCCCCAGCATTTT. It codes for CASSLYQFYSNQPQHF.

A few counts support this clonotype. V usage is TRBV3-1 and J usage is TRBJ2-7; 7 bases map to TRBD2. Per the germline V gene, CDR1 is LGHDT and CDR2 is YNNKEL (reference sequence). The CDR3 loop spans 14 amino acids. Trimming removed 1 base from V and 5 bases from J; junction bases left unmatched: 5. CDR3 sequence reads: CASSQVGRGHEQYF. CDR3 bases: TGTGCCAGCAGCCAAGTTGGGAGGGGACACGAGCAGTACTTC.